This T cell receptor (beta chain) stems from a study of cytomegalovirus exposure and HLA in healthy donors. A multiplex PCR was run with 60 Vbeta primers and 13 Jbeta primers. Sequencing used immunoSEQ multiplex PCR; TCRdb keeps in-frame clones, though not all of them. The sample has 150,000 to 200,000 clones; about four fifths are singletons. For this clone: Its target is not known.

Study results and caveats: When presence/absence was analysed, sequencing depth was taken to be roughly uniform across donors.

The CDR3 extends over 11 amino acids. V lost 0 bases and J lost 10, with 6 bases in between. Germline assignment: CDR1 SGDLS and CDR2 YYNGEE. The chain uses TRBV9 and TRBJ2-3, with D uncertain. Sequencing input: PBMCs. The TCR sequence derives from a woman aged 25 to 39 in good health and CMV-seropositive. The chain's CDR3 is CASSVDSAQYF. CDR3 nucleotide sequence: TGTGCCAGCAGCGTAGACTCGGCGCAGTATTTT.